This TCR beta chain was sequenced during a study of blood T cell repertoires in COVID-19 (dated by TCRdb to about 2020). Concerning the study at large: Samples from collaborators originated in the United States, Italy and Spain and spanned both the acute and convalescent phases of COVID-19. The prospective study material was composed of cDNA or gDNA derived from T cells, B-cell-depleted T cells, or PBMCs. Deeply sampled blood TCRbeta repertoires from subjects exposed to, actively infected with, or recovered from COVID-19 were included in the dataset. The repertoires were made available in a free public database intended to serve as a resource for research on the immune response to SARS-CoV-2. Samples were obtained from the ongoing ImmuneRACE study (first 160 participants) and from 1,254 subjects provided by 6 global collaborators. Sample metadata almost always included a de-identified subject ID, COVID-19 status, age in years and sex. Where HLA class I and class II types were available, the types were taken from metadata supplied by the sample provider, not from assay-based typing.

The immunoSEQ Assay, a bias-controlled multiplex PCR, was used to amplify TCRbeta CDR3 regions from genomic DNA. The source study handled its data this way. The number of nucleated cells in each sample was estimated by amplification of reference gene primers within the assay. Sequence reads were collapsed and filtered to measure the absolute abundance of every unique TCRbeta CDR3 rearrangement. For each sample, productive Simpson clonality was calculated by taking the square root of Simpson's diversity index across productive rearrangements. TCRdb re-hosts the immuneACCESS table, in-frame sequences only. Its copies lack some clones; in the studies checked, an unresolved V gene accounts for under half of them, and the cause for the rest is not known. The DNA gave D and trimming, while V, J and clone size come from that table. The sample table lists nearly 200,000 clones, about 85% of them with a count of one. About 20% of the sample is in the top ten clones.

Broader findings and caveats from the paper: How much clinical and demographic metadata was included differed by source and by participant, and the metadata was provided uncurated.

Collaborating institutions collected whole blood in K2EDTA tubes following their own protocols. For TCRbeta analysis, collaborators shipped samples as frozen whole blood, isolated PBMCs, or DNA extracted from either of those sample types. Measured from the cysteine to the phenylalanine, the CDR3 is 14 residues long. Here the CDR3 DNA is all that survives: 42 bases in frame from base 1. V was cut back by 3 bases and J by 1 base, leaving a gap of 9 bases between them. Per the germline V gene (reference sequence), SEHNR is the CDR1 and FQNEAQ is the CDR2. With regard to this clone: The target of this receptor is not known. One base away there is no much larger clone; base qualities are not given.

The rearranged chain carries TRBV7-9 and TRBJ1-1; no D gene can be assigned with confidence. The sequencing input was peripheral blood. This receptor was identified in a human donor in a cohort sampled during active COVID-19. The CDR3: CASSFDFQNTEAFF. The DNA is TGTGCCAGCAGCTTCGACTTTCAGAACACTGAAGCTTTCTTT.